The rows below give T cell receptor beta chains drawn from one sample of a study of T cells in localized non-small cell lung cancer. Only in-frame clones appear in the TCRdb table, and some are missing; sequencing was by immunoSEQ multiplex PCR. The data show 55,000 to 80,000 clones, 84% seen once. Here the sequenced sample was peripheral blood, taken before any cancer treatment. These receptors all stem from a female donor of 60 years or more with stage I lung adenocarcinoma. Each CDR3 is given with its conserved first and last residue. D genes are given only for firm matches. The size field is filled for only some rows; it gives once, few, many or a size class.

-	TRBV19	TRBJ1-5	-	TGTGCCAGTAGGGGGGGCCCTAGCAATCAGCCCCAGCATTTT	CASRGGPSNQPQHF
-	TRBV27	TRBJ1-4	-	TGTGCCAGCAGTTTAGTTAGCGCTAATGAAAAACTGTTTTTT	CASSLVSANEKLFF
TRBD2	TRBV2	TRBJ2-1	-	TGTGCCAGCAGAAAAAACCCGCCATTGACTAGCGGGAGCTACAATGAGCAGTTCTTC	CASRKNPPLTSGSYNEQFF
-	TRBV19	TRBJ2-1	-	TGTGCCAGTAGTTCGAGTTACGGGGAGCAGTTCTTC	CASSSSYGEQFF
-	TRBV5-4	TRBJ1-1	once	TGTGCCAGCAGCTTGGGTACAGGGCCTTTGACGAACACTGAAGCTTTCTTT	CASSLGTGPLTNTEAFF
-	TRBV30	TRBJ2-1	-	TGTGCCTTATCCCGGACCGAGAAGAACAATGAGCAGTTCTTC	CALSRTEKNNEQFF
-	TRBV19	TRBJ1-2	-	TGTGCCAGTAGTATTAATCGGGCAGGCGGGAATGGCTACACCTTC	CASSINRAGGNGYTF
-	TRBV10-1	TRBJ1-1	-	TGCGCCAGCAGTGAGTCTGGGAAAACACGCCAAACTTTCTTT	CASSESGKTRQTFF
-	TRBV19	TRBJ1-1	few	TGTGCCAGTAGGGCATACAACACTGAAGCTTTCTTT	CASRAYNTEAFF
-	TRBV5-6	TRBJ1-2	-	TGTGCCAGCACCTCCCCCCCGCGGGGTGGCTACACCTTC	CASTSPPRGGYTF
-	TRBV7-8	TRBJ2-5	-	TGTGCCAGCAGACTCCTCGGAGGGGGTAGGGAGACCCAGTACTTC	CASRLLGGGRETQYF
TRBD1	TRBV19	TRBJ1-5	-	TGTGCCAGTAGTATAAAAGGGACAGGGGGCCCCAATCAGCCCCAGCATTTT	CASSIKGTGGPNQPQHF
-	TRBV18	TRBJ1-1	-	TGTGCCAGCTCACCACCTAGACAGGTAATGAACACTGAAGCTTTCTTT	CASSPPRQVMNTEAFF
TRBD2	TRBV4-2	TRBJ2-7	-	TGTGCCAGCAGCCCCTTAGCGGGGGCCTCCGGCGAGCAGTACTTC	CASSPLAGASGEQYF
-	TRBV7-3	TRBJ2-1	-	TGTGCCAGCAGCTTTCGTCGGGTCCAAGGAGGGGGCAATGAGCAGTTCTTC	CASSFRRVQGGGNEQFF
-	TRBV5-1	TRBJ1-4	-	TGCGCCAGCAGCGCCTCGGGGACAACTAATGAAAAACTGTTTTTT	CASSASGTTNEKLFF
-	TRBV7-3	TRBJ1-2	once	TGTGCCAGCAGCGCCAACAGGGTGGGTGGCTACACCTTC	CASSANRVGGYTF
-	TRBV5-1	TRBJ2-5	-	TGCGCCAGCAGCTTGGTTAAAGAGACCCAGTACTTC	CASSLVKETQYF
TRBD1	TRBV18	TRBJ2-7	-	TGTGCCAGCTCACGGGGGACAGACTACGAGCAGTACTTC	CASSRGTDYEQYF
-	TRBV10-3	TRBJ2-1	few	TGTGCCACCTTCCTGGGCCAGGGGGGTAATGAGCAGTTCTTC	CATFLGQGGNEQFF
-	TRBV18	TRBJ2-2	-	TGTGCCAGCTCACCACAACACGCGAACACCGGGGAGCTGTTTTTT	CASSPQHANTGELFF
-	TRBV28	TRBJ2-6	-	TGTGCCAGCAGTACACCCTCTGGGGCCAACGTCCTGACTTTC	CASSTPSGANVLTF
-	TRBV5-6	TRBJ1-4	-	TGTGCCAGCAGCTTGGTATGGAGGTTCGATGCAACTAATGAAAAACTGTTTTTT	CASSLVWRFDATNEKLFF
TRBD2	TRBV5-6	TRBJ2-4	-	TGTGCCAGCAGCTTGGTTAGCGGGAGCGATGTGGGGGACATTCAGTACTTC	CASSLVSGSDVGDIQYF
-	TRBV6-5	TRBJ1-3	-	TGTGCCAGCAGCCGCGAGGGGGACACCATATATTTT	CASSREGDTIYF
TRBD2	TRBV19	TRBJ2-2	-	TGTGCCAGTAAAAGAGCGGGATGGAACACCGGGGAGCTGTTTTTT	CASKRAGWNTGELFF
TRBD2	TRBV2	TRBJ2-2	once	TGTGCCAGCAGTGGGCGGGGTAGCGGGACGATACCCGGGGAGCTGTTTTTT	CASSGRGSGTIPGELFF
-	TRBV2	TRBJ1-6	-	TGTGCCAGAGGCTCTGCGGGGCTTTTTAATTCACCCCTCCACTTT	CARGSAGLFNSPLHF
-	TRBV30	TRBJ2-2	-	TGTGCCTGGAGTGGACTCTCCCCCACCGGGGAGCTGTTTTTT	CAWSGLSPTGELFF
-	TRBV19	TRBJ1-6	once	TGTGCCAGTAGTATAGATTTCGACAGACAACTCCACTTT	CASSIDFDRQLHF
-	TRBV30	TRBJ1-1	once	TGTGCCTGGAGTGTAGGTTGGGGGGGCGATGAAGCTTTCTTT	CAWSVGWGGDEAFF
-	TRBV4-1	TRBJ1-3	once	TGCGCCAGCAGCCAAGGTCCCCTCGGCGGGGTGACTGGAAACACCATATATTTT	CASSQGPLGGVTGNTIYF
TRBD1	TRBV5-1	TRBJ2-7	-	TGCGCCAGCAGCGCGGGACAGGAGTACGAGCAGTACTTC	CASSAGQEYEQYF
-	TRBV14	TRBJ2-3	-	TGTGCCAGCAGCCACCGGGTTTTTACAGATACGCAGTATTTT	CASSHRVFTDTQYF
-	TRBV30	TRBJ2-7	-	TGTGCCTGGAGTGTATGGGGGGACTCTTACTCCTACGAGCAGTACTTC	CAWSVWGDSYSYEQYF
-	TRBV28	TRBJ1-5	-	TGTGCCAGCAGTTTCAAAGGTTCGGCGGGCCAGCATTTT	CASSFKGSAGQHF
TRBD1	TRBV5-4	TRBJ1-2	-	TGTGCCAGCAGCTCCGGAGACAGGGCCTATGGCTACACCTTC	CASSSGDRAYGYTF
-	TRBV5-5	TRBJ1-4	-	TGTGCCAGCAGCGTCGTGGGACCAACTAATGAAAAACTGTTTTTT	CASSVVGPTNEKLFF
-	TRBV6-5	TRBJ1-1	-	TGTGCCAGCAGTTACTCGTCGGAAGGCACTGAAGCTTTCTTT	CASSYSSEGTEAFF
-	TRBV6-5	TRBJ2-7	-	TGTGCCAGCAGTTCCTGGAACCCCAGGGGCCAGCAGTACTTC	CASSSWNPRGQQYF
-	TRBV28	TRBJ1-2	-	TGTGCCAGCAGTGTGACAGGAGATGGCTACACCTTC	CASSVTGDGYTF
TRBD2	TRBV6-4	TRBJ2-1	-	TGTGCCAGCAGTGACTCGAAGCGGGGGGGCATCAATGAGCAGTTCTTC	CASSDSKRGGINEQFF
TRBD1	TRBV5-8	TRBJ1-2	-	TGTGCCAGCAGCTCGCAAAAGTGGACAGGGGGCGCCTATGGCTACACCTTC	CASSSQKWTGGAYGYTF
TRBD2	TRBV11-3	TRBJ2-1	-	TGTGCCAGCTCTAGCGGGGATTACAATGAGCAGTTCTTC	CASSSGDYNEQFF
-	TRBV4-1	TRBJ2-7	-	TGCGCCAGCAGCCAAGAGGCGGCGAAGTTACGCGAGCAGTACTTC	CASSQEAAKLREQYF
-	TRBV5-1	TRBJ2-3	-	TGCGCCAGCAGAGAGGGCACAGATACGCAGTATTTT	CASREGTDTQYF